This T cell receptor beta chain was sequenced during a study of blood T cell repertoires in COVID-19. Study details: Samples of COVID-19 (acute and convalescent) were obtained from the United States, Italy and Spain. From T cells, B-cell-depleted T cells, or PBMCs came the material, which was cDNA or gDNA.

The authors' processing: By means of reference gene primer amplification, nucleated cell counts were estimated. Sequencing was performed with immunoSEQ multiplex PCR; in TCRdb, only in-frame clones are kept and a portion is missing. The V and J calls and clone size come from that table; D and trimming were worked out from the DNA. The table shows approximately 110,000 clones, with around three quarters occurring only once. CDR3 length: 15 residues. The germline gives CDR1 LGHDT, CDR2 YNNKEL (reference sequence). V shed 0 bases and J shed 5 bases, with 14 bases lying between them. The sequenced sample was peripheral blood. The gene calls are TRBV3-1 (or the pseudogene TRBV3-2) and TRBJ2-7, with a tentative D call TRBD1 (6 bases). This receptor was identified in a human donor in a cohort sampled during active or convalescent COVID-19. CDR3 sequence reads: CASSQEATGFHEQYF. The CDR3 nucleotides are TGTGCCAGCAGCCAAGAAGCAACAGGGTTCCACGAGCAGTACTTC.